The T cell receptor (beta chain) under discussion was sequenced for a study of blood T cell repertoires in COVID-19. Study overall: COVID-19 samples collected from the United States, Italy and Spain covered acute and convalescent phases. T cells, B-cell-depleted T cells, or PBMCs provided the cDNA or gDNA that served as material.

Study processing details: Amplification of reference gene primers provided the estimated nucleated cell counts. Sequencing was performed with immunoSEQ multiplex PCR; in TCRdb, only in-frame clones are kept and a portion is missing. V and J calls and clone size come straight from that table; D and trimming were deduced from the DNA. This table holds approximately 220,000 clones, 87% found once. The ends lost 4 bases at V and 3 bases at J; junction bases unmatched: 12. Germline CDR1 SGHRS, CDR2 YFSETQ. CDR3 length: 16 amino acids. Participants' reported clinical history set cohort assignment. This chain links TRBV5-1 with TRBJ2-7; 8 bases are shared with TRBD2. Sequencing was performed on PBMCs or T cells enriched from blood (not recorded which). The clonotype was recovered from a woman aged 25 to 45 with acute COVID-19. Here the CDR3 DNA reads TGCGCCAGCAGCGCGGGCCGCGGGGGGCCAGACTACGAGCAGTACTTC. It codes for CASSAGRGGPDYEQYF.